This is a list of T cell receptor beta chains from one sample in a study of cytomegalovirus exposure and HLA in healthy donors. This table comes from immunoSEQ multiplex PCR, and its TCRdb copy is limited to in-frame clones, with some not included. The sample yields around 150,000 clones, approximately 90% seen once. Sequencing used PBMCs. The receptors come from a man younger than 35 in good health and CMV-seronegative. Both conserved end residues are part of each CDR3. The order of the fields is D gene, J gene, V gene, clone size, CDR3 length, CDR3 protein, CDR3 DNA. A D gene is named only where the DNA matches it firmly. The size of a clone is reported for some rows only, either as once, few or many, or as a class for expanded clones.

TRBD1 TRBJ1-4 TRBV4-1 . 16 CASSPHTGTASEKLFF TGCGCCAGCAGCCCCCATACCGGGACAGCTAGTGAAAAACTGTTTTTT
. TRBJ1-5 TRBV4-2 . 16 CASSQGEPQVGQPQHF TGTGCCAGCAGCCAAGGAGAACCGCAGGTCGGCCAGCCCCAGCATTTT
TRBD2 TRBJ2-7 TRBV28 . 13 CASIFREGYEQYF TGTGCCAGCATTTTCCGGGAGGGATACGAGCAGTACTTC
TRBD2 TRBJ2-3 TRBV7-2 . 17 CASSFQLAGVGANTQYF TGTGCCAGCAGCTTTCAGCTGGCGGGAGTTGGGGCAAATACGCAGTATTTT
. TRBJ1-1 TRBV5-8 . 14 CASSLLFGNTEAFF TGTGCCAGCAGCTTGTTGTTCGGGAACACTGAAGCTTTCTTT
TRBD2 TRBJ2-5 TRBV28 . 15 CASSGGTSGQETQYF TGTGCCAGCAGTGGAGGGACTAGCGGACAAGAGACCCAGTACTTC
TRBD2 TRBJ2-5 TRBV10-3 . 16 CAISDNSGKSQETQYF TGTGCCATCAGTGATAATAGCGGGAAGTCTCAAGAGACCCAGTACTTC
. TRBJ2-7 TRBV5-5 . 13 CASSSYGTYEQYF TGTGCCAGCAGCTCCTATGGTACCTACGAGCAGTACTTC
TRBD2 TRBJ2-7 TRBV5-1 . 14 CASSLIGTSYEQYF TGCGCCAGCAGCTTGATTGGGACTAGCTACGAGCAGTACTTC
TRBD1 TRBJ1-2 TRBV6-5 . 14 CASSYLGTGDGYTF TGTGCCAGCAGTTACCTAGGGACAGGGGATGGCTACACCTTC
TRBD1 TRBJ2-5 TRBV5-1 . 17 CASRFPQGEMHQETQYF TGCGCCAGCAGATTCCCCCAGGGGGAAATGCACCAAGAGACCCAGTACTTC
. TRBJ1-5 TRBV15 few 14 CATSRDSGNQPQHF TGTGCCACCAGCAGGGACTCGGGGAATCAGCCCCAGCATTTT
TRBD1 TRBJ1-1 TRBV29-1 . 14 CSVEVTGRRAEAFF TGCAGCGTTGAGGTGACAGGGCGGAGGGCTGAAGCTTTCTTT
. TRBJ1-2 TRBV11-2 few 15 CASSTRGSANYGYTF TGTGCCAGCAGCACCAGGGGATCAGCTAACTATGGCTACACCTTC
. TRBJ2-5 TRBV23-1 . 16 CASSRAEGGMEETQYF TGCGCCAGCAGTCGGGCGGAAGGGGGTATGGAGGAGACCCAGTACTTC
. TRBJ2-1 TRBV15 . 16 CATSSDGARHYNEQFF TGTGCCACCAGCTCAGACGGCGCTAGGCATTACAATGAGCAGTTCTTC
. TRBJ2-3 TRBV6-5 . 12 CASFNPGDTQYF TGTGCCAGCTTTAACCCGGGGGATACGCAGTATTTT
TRBD2 TRBJ2-7 TRBV6-5 . 15 CASSRRTSGPDEQYF TGTGCCAGCAGTAGACGGACTAGCGGTCCTGACGAGCAGTACTTC
TRBD2 TRBJ2-1 TRBV27 . 16 CASSLLGGRSNNEQFF TGTGCCAGCAGTTTATTGGGCGGGAGAAGCAACAATGAGCAGTTCTTC
. TRBJ2-2 TRBV27 . 16 CASSFSTGAKGGELFF TGTGCCAGCAGTTTCTCCACGGGAGCTAAAGGCGGGGAGCTGTTTTTT
TRBD2 TRBJ2-1 TRBV5-1 . 16 CASSLVAGGSGNEQFF TGCGCCAGCAGCTTGGTCGCGGGAGGGTCGGGCAATGAGCAGTTCTTC
. TRBJ2-1 TRBV11-2 . 14 CASSWRPGSNEQFF TGTGCCAGCAGCTGGAGGCCGGGAAGCAATGAGCAGTTCTTC
TRBD2 TRBJ2-2 TRBV5-6 few 17 CASSSVTSGVSTGELFF TGTGCCAGCAGTTCAGTCACTAGCGGGGTCAGCACCGGGGAGCTGTTTTTT
TRBD1 TRBJ2-5 TRBV6-5 few 15 CASSPTGTGVGTQYF TGTGCCAGCAGTCCAACCGGGACAGGGGTGGGGACCCAGTACTTC
. TRBJ2-3 TRBV28 few 15 CASSFARLSTDTQYF TGTGCCAGCAGTTTCGCGCGTTTAAGCACAGATACGCAGTATTTT
. TRBJ2-3 TRBV11-2 . 15 CASSLESSSTDTQYF TGTGCCAGCAGCCTCGAGAGTTCTAGCACAGATACGCAGTATTTT
TRBD1 TRBJ1-5 TRBV10-1 . 13 CASSPTGDQPQHF TGCGCCAGCTCCCCGACAGGGGATCAGCCCCAGCATTTT
TRBD2 TRBJ2-3 TRBV4-3 . 15 CASSKRESGTDTQYF TGCGCCAGCAGTAAGCGGGAGTCGGGCACAGATACGCAGTATTTT
. TRBJ2-7 TRBV7-2 . 13 CASSPPGTYEQYF TGTGCCAGCAGCCCGCCAGGAACCTACGAGCAGTACTTC
. TRBJ2-3 TRBV28 . 14 CASRGRLRTDTQYF TGTGCCAGCAGAGGGAGGCTTCGGACAGATACGCAGTATTTT
. TRBJ2-1 TRBV11-2 . 16 CASSLSPGLYRVEQFF TGTGCCAGCAGCTTATCGCCAGGCCTGTACAGGGTTGAGCAGTTCTTC
TRBD1 TRBJ1-1 TRBV29-1 . 14 CSLKDRGRGTEAFF TGCAGCTTAAAGGACAGGGGGCGGGGGACTGAAGCTTTCTTT
. TRBJ1-5 TRBV28 . 19 CASSFPRGGLFSGNQPQHF TGTGCCAGCAGTTTCCCCCGAGGAGGGCTGTTTTCTGGCAATCAGCCCCAGCATTTT
TRBD2 TRBJ2-1 TRBV2 . 15 CASSQTSGSHVEQFF TGTGCCAGCAGTCAGACTAGCGGGAGCCACGTTGAGCAGTTCTTC
. TRBJ1-1 TRBV19 . 12 CASSDSRAEAFF TGTGCCAGTTCTGACAGTCGTGCTGAAGCTTTCTTT
TRBD2 TRBJ2-5 TRBV4-1 . 17 CASSLKALAGGGETQYF TGCGCCAGCAGCCTAAAGGCCCTAGCGGGGGGTGGAGAGACCCAGTACTTC
TRBD1 TRBJ2-7 TRBV27 . 15 CASSLTPGTVYEQYF TGTGCCAGCAGTTTAACCCCGGGGACAGTCTACGAGCAGTACTTC
. TRBJ2-7 TRBV29-1 . 14 CSVEGGVRGYEQYF TGCAGCGTTGAAGGGGGGGTCCGGGGCTACGAGCAGTACTTC
. TRBJ2-5 TRBV7-2 . 14 CASSLDGHWQTQYF TGTGCCAGCAGCTTAGATGGGCACTGGCAGACCCAGTACTTC
. TRBJ1-1 TRBV6-6 . 12 CASSQGLAEAFF TGTGCCAGCAGCCAGGGGCTGGCTGAAGCTTTCTTT
. TRBJ2-3 TRBV6-5 once 15 CASSYSGVQTDTQYF TGTGCCAGCAGTTACTCAGGAGTTCAAACAGATACGCAGTATTTT
. TRBJ2-6 TRBV27 . 13 CASSFRGANVLTF TGTGCCAGCAGTTTTCGTGGGGCCAACGTCCTGACTTTC
. TRBJ1-1 TRBV25-1 . 15 CASSEEGALNTEAFF TGTGCCAGCAGTGAAGAAGGGGCGTTGAACACTGAAGCTTTCTTT
. TRBJ2-2 TRBV14 . 22 CASSQVFGAGLRQPANTGELFF TGTGCCAGCAGCCAAGTATTCGGGGCGGGACTCCGCCAACCCGCGAACACCGGGGAGCTGTTTTTT
. TRBJ2-3 TRBV6-5 . 15 CASNTRGPGADTQYF TGTGCCAGCAATACCCGAGGGCCGGGCGCAGATACGCAGTATTTT
TRBD2 TRBJ2-1 TRBV7-2 . 18 CASSHPSGRAASYNEQFF TGTGCCAGCAGCCACCCTAGCGGGAGGGCCGCTTCCTACAATGAGCAGTTCTTC
. TRBJ2-7 TRBV6-6 . 12 CASSYAGYEQYF TGTGCCAGCAGTTACGCCGGCTACGAGCAGTACTTC
. TRBJ1-5 TRBV27 . 14 CASSFIRGSQPQHF TGTGCCAGCAGTTTTATCAGGGGAAGTCAGCCCCAGCATTTT
. TRBJ2-1 TRBV27 . 12 CASSFRNNEQFF TGTGCCAGCAGTTTCAGGAACAATGAGCAGTTCTTC
TRBD1 TRBJ2-1 TRBV6-5 . 16 CASSYMTGGEGNEQFF TGTGCCAGCAGTTACATGACAGGGGGCGAAGGAAATGAGCAGTTCTTC
. TRBJ1-4 TRBV27 . 14 CASSLGQSPEKLFF TGTGCCAGCAGTTTAGGGCAGAGCCCTGAAAAACTGTTTTTT
TRBD2 TRBJ2-5 TRBV5-4 . 15 CASSRGLAEQETQYF TGTGCCAGCAGCCGAGGACTAGCGGAACAAGAGACCCAGTACTTC
. TRBJ2-3 TRBV15 . 15 CATSSLGGNTDTQYF TGTGCCACCAGCAGCCTAGGAGGGAACACAGATACGCAGTATTTT
TRBD1 TRBJ2-2 TRBV5-1 . 15 CASRPGQGRTGELFF TGCGCCAGCAGACCTGGACAGGGGCGTACCGGGGAGCTGTTTTTT